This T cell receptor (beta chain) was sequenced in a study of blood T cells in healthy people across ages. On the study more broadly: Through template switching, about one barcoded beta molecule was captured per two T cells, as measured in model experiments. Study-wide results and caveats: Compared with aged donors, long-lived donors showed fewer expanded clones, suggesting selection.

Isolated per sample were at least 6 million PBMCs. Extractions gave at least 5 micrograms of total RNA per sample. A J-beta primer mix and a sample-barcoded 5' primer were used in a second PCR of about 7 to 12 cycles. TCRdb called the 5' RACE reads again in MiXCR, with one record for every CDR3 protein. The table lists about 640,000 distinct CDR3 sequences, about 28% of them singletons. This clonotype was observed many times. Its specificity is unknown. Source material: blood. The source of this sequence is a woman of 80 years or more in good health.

This chain's CDR3 is CSPGAAKGYEQFF. The CDR3 DNA reads TGCAGCCCAGGTGCGGCGAAGGGCTATGAGCAGTTCTTC. V usage is TRBV29-1 and J usage is TRBJ2-1; D is unclear. The CDR3 totals 13 residues. Trimming pared 8 bases from V and 8 bases from J, leaving 19 bases between. Looked up from germline, CDR1 is SQVTM and CDR2 is ANQGSEA.